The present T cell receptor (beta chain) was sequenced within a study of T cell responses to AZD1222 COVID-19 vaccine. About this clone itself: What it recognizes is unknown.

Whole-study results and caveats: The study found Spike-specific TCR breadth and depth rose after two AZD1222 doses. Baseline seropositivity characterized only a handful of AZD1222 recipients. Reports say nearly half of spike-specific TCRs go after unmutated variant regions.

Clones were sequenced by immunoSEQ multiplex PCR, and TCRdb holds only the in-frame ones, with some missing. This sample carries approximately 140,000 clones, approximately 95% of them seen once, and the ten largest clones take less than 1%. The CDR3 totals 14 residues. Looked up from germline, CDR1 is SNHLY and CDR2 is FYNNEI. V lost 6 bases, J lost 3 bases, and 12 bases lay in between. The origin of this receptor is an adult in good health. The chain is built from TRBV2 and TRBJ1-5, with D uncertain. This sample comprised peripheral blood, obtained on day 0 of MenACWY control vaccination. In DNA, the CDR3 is TGTGCCAGCAGACGGACGTTACTCAATCAGCCCCAGCATTTT. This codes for CASRRTLLNQPQHF.